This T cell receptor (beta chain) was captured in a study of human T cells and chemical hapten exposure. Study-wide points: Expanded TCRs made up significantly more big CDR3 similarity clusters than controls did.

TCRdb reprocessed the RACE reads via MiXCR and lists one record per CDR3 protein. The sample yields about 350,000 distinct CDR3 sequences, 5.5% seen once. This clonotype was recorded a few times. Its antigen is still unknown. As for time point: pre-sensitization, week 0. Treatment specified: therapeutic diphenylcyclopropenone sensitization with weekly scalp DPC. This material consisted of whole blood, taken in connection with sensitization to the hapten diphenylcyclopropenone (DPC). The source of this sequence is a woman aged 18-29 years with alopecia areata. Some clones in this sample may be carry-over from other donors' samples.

DNA for the CDR3: TGTGCCAGCAGTCTCTCGGGGGAGGCAGATACGCAGTATTTT. Translated, it gives CASSLSGEADTQYF. The gene calls are TRBV6-6 and TRBJ2-3; tentative D call: TRBD2 (6 bases). Looked up from germline, CDR1 is MNHNY and CDR2 is SVGAGI (reference sequence). The germline V and J ends were trimmed by 5 bases and 4 bases, with 13 bases remaining between them. The CDR3 is 14 residues long.